The clone carrying this TCR beta chain showed up just a few times. CDR1 is SGHDN, CDR2 FVKESK, per germline. V shed 4 bases and J 7 bases; nucleotides not matched to a gene: 9. The CDR3 totals 15 residues. This sample is part of a study of T cells of healthy individuals. One entry per CDR3 protein, called by TCRdb with MiXCR from the 5' RACE reads. The table has roughly 87,000 distinct CDR3 sequences, roughly 18% seen once. The chain uses TRBV14 and TRBJ2-2; 7 bases align to TRBD1. The TCR comes from a human donor in good health. CDR3 nucleotides: TGTGCCAGCAGCCGGACGACAGGGATAGGCGGGGAGCTGTTTTTT. Translation: CASSRTTGIGGELFF.